This T cell receptor (beta chain) is from a study of regulatory T cells in long-lasting Graves disease. Broader study findings: New patients shared fewer public clonotypes (about 1,000) than persistent patients did (around 2,900).

On this clonotype itself: Its antigen remains unidentified.

Arm-PCR of CDR3 regions and iRepertoire HTBI primers were the basis on which TCR beta libraries were built. Per the authors' pipeline: Overall, samples carried approximately 56 TRBV and approximately 14 TRBJ segments. TCRdb used MiXCR to reprocess the multiplex PCR reads, holding one entry per CDR3 protein. TCRdb, not the authors, supplied the V and J calls. The sample contains hundreds of thousands of distinct CDR3 sequences, about 14% of which appear only once. From germline, CDR1 is DFQATT and CDR2 SNEGSKA (reference sequence). V lost 3 bases to trimming and J lost 3 bases; unmatched junction nucleotides: 13. The CDR3 has 18 amino acids. Time point noted: newly diagnosed GD, antithyroid drugs for less than 3 months. From PBMCs, RNA was extracted and then used to make the TCR library. The same sample was also used in a study of T cells in Graves' hyperthyroidism and ophthalmopathy. From that report: The model anticipated ophthalmopathy a median about six months pre-onset.

Sequences were derived from peripheral blood mononuclear cells (PBMCs), sampled at new diagnosis, from a patient treated with antithyroid drugs. This sequence originates from a man aged 25-40 years with Graves disease. This chain connects TRBV20-1 to TRBJ2-4; TRBD2 agrees at 11 bases. CDR3 coding DNA: TGCAGTGCTAGTGGAACTAGCGGGAGAGCCCCTATCAAAAACATTCAGTACTTC. The encoded protein is CSASGTSGRAPIKNIQYF.